This T cell receptor (beta chain) is drawn from a study of blood T cell repertoires in COVID-19. Trimming at V came to 5 bases and at J to 6 bases, leaving 5 bases not matched to a gene. Germline lookup yields CDR1 SGHNT and CDR2 YENEEA. There are 14 residues in the CDR3. Here immunoSEQ multiplex PCR was the method, and the copy in TCRdb shows in-frame clones only, minus some. The sample carries roughly 120,000 clones, roughly 84% recorded once. V gene TRBV11-3 combines with J gene TRBJ2-1; 9 bases agree with TRBD2. Material for sequencing was peripheral blood. This TCR derives from a man between 60 and 75 years old with acute or convalescent COVID-19. The CDR3 protein is CASSGEAGGNEQFF. For the CDR3, the DNA is TGTGCCAGCAGCGGGGAAGCGGGAGGCAATGAGCAGTTCTTC.